The 27 T cell receptor beta chains below all came from one sample that was sequenced in a study of T-cell reconstitution after alpha-beta-depleted transplantation in children. Unique molecular identifiers were used in preparing the TCRbeta library. MiXCR, run by TCRdb on the PCR reads, gives a single entry per CDR3 protein. The table lists 490,000 or so distinct CDR3 sequences, around 13% of them singletons. Sequences were derived from PBMCs from the stem cell graft donor, sampled from the stem cell graft. These receptors originate from a human donor who donated a stem cell graft to a child with combined immunodeficiency.

This clonotype has only a few counts. V is TRBV12-5 and J is TRBJ2-1, with a possible D match to TRBD2 (7 bases). Germline values: CDR1 LGHNT, CDR2 FRNRAP. V was cut by 1 base and J by 0 bases, with 10 bases left in between. The CDR3 runs to 16 residues. The CDR3 here is CASGLGGGLSYNEQFF. The CDR3, as DNA: TGTGCTAGTGGTTTGGGGGGGGGCCTCTCCTACAATGAGCAGTTCTTC.

This clonotype was seen more than once but under ten times. V is TRBV7-2 and J is TRBJ2-5; D possibly uses TRBD1 or TRBD2 (5 bases each). V shed 2 bases and J shed 1 base, with 11 bases lying between them. Per germline, CDR1 SGHTA and CDR2 FQGNSA. The CDR3 consists of 15 residues. CDR3 bases: TGTGCCAGCAGCTTATTCCGGGACGCCCAAGAGACCCAGTACTTC. Its protein is CASSLFRDAQETQYF.

For this clonotype: Just one base apart from a much larger clone, this may be a read error. The J gene is TRBJ2-1, the V gene TRBV10-3; 8 bases are shared with TRBD2. With V trimmed by 6 bases and J by 3 bases, 10 bases remained unmatched. CDR1 ENHRY and CDR2 SYGVKD come from the germline V gene. The CDR3 runs 16 residues. CDR3 in amino acids: CAIRDRLAWVYNEQFF. The CDR3 DNA reads TGTGCCATCAGGGATAGACTAGCGTGGGTCTACAATGAGCAGTTCTTC.

There are a few counts of this clonotype. The rearrangement uses TRBV6-2 or TRBV6-3 and TRBJ2-5; 12 nucleotides match TRBD2. V lost 0 bases and J lost 4; bases outside the gene matches: 6. This CDR3 comprises 17 residues. CDR1 and CDR2 from the germline V gene are MNHEY and SVGEGT. The DNA of the CDR3 is TGTGCCAGCAGTTACTCCCTAGCGGGAGGGCCTGGAGAGACCCAGTACTTC. It is translated as CASSYSLAGGPGETQYF.

At least ten counts were recorded for this clonotype. This chain links TRBV6-1 with TRBJ2-1; 9 bases agree with TRBD2. V lost 4 bases, J lost 6 bases, and 4 bases stayed unmatched. Germline V CDR1 and CDR2: MNHNS, SASEGT. The CDR3 has 14 amino acids. In nucleotides, the CDR3 is TGTGCCAGCAGTGGGAGACTAGCGGCCAATGAGCAGTTCTTC. It yields the protein CASSGRLAANEQFF.

The V call is TRBV2, the J call TRBJ1-2; D is unclear. Germline loops: CDR1 SNHLY, CDR2 FYNNEI. V shed 6 bases and J shed 3 bases, with 11 bases lying between them. The CDR3 loop spans 13 amino acids. The CDR3 loop reads CASRGQADYGYTF. DNA of the CDR3: TGTGCCAGCAGAGGGCAGGCCGACTATGGCTACACCTTC.

This clonotype showed up just a few times. CDR3 sequence (DNA): TGTGCCAGCAGTTTTGGGACGGAGACCCAGTACTTC. Translating gives CASSFGTETQYF. The V gene is TRBV12-3 or TRBV12-4, the J gene TRBJ2-5, with D possibly being TRBD1 or TRBD2 (5 bases each). The CDR3 extends over 12 amino acids. The V end lost 3 bases, the J end lost 5 bases, and 7 bases lay between the germline ends.

The sample holds many counts of this clonotype. CDR3 in amino acids: CSARETVGYTEAFF. Here the CDR3 DNA reads TGCAGTGCTAGGGAGACAGTGGGATACACTGAAGCTTTCTTT. J is TRBJ1-1 and V is TRBV20-1, with D possibly matching TRBD1 (5 bases). This CDR3 comprises 14 residues. Trimming cost V 3 bases and J 3 bases, with 14 bases left between them. Germline V CDR1 and CDR2: DFQATT, SNEGSKA (reference sequence).

The chain uses TRBV19 and TRBJ2-1; the D gene is possibly TRBD2 (7 bases). The germline V and J ends were trimmed by 7 bases and 2 bases, with 15 bases remaining between them. This CDR3 is built from 15 residues. Germline V gene data show CDR1 as LNHDA and CDR2 as SQIVND (reference sequence). CDR3 in DNA: TGTGCCAGTATTGGGAGGGGGACACCCTACAATGAGCAGTTCTTC. As protein: CASIGRGTPYNEQFF.

This clonotype was recorded at least ten times. The J gene is TRBJ2-3, the V gene TRBV7-2, with a tentative D call TRBD2 (7 bases). This CDR3 has 15 amino acids. Trimming shortened V by 6 bases and J by 0 bases, and 13 bases separated the two germline ends. Germline CDR1 SGHTA, CDR2 FQGNSA. CDR3 sequence (DNA): TGTGCCAGCAGATGGGGGGGACATAGCACAGATACGCAGTATTTT. Its protein product is CASRWGGHSTDTQYF.

There are many counts of this clonotype. The chain links TRBV7-2 to TRBJ2-3; TRBD1 matches at 7 bases. The V and J ends lost 5 bases and 1 base, in that order; junction bases with no gene match: 9. The germline gives CDR1 SGHTA, CDR2 FQGNSA. The CDR3 is 16 amino acids. CDR3 sequence reads: CASSLEGARGTDTQYF. The CDR3 DNA follows: TGTGCCAGCAGCCTAGAGGGGGCACGGGGCACAGATACGCAGTATTTT.

This clonotype was detected ten times or more. The V gene is TRBV20-1, the J gene TRBJ1-2, with D hard to call. Trimming took 5 bases from V and 0 from J, leaving 10 bases between them. The germline gives CDR1 DFQATT, CDR2 SNEGSKA (reference sequence). This CDR3 comprises 13 residues. This CDR3 reads CSAHQAANYGYTF. Here the CDR3 DNA reads TGCAGTGCTCACCAGGCAGCTAACTATGGCTACACCTTC.

This clonotype was seen a few times. The rearrangement joins TRBV20-1 to TRBJ2-2; D possibly corresponds to TRBD2 (5 bases). In germline, CDR1 is DFQATT, CDR2 SNEGSKA (reference sequence). There are 15 residues in the CDR3. Trimming removed 4 bases from V and 2 bases from J, with 14 bases in between. The CDR3: CSANGPSRNTGELFF. CDR3 nucleotides: TGCAGTGCTAACGGTCCTAGCAGAAACACCGGGGAGCTGTTTTTT.

J is TRBJ1-6 and V is TRBV20-1; D is unresolved. Germline CDR1 is DFQATT and CDR2 is SNEGSKA (reference sequence). The CDR3 sequence is 12 residues long. V lost 5 bases and J lost 6, with 8 bases in between. CDR3 in amino acids: CSAGYSNSPLHF. The DNA for the CDR3 is TGCAGTGCTGGATACAGTAATTCACCCCTCCACTTT.

This clonotype was counted between two and nine times. The CDR3 coding sequence is TGTGCCAGCAGTTATATGTACGAGCAGTACTTC. Translating gives CASSYMYEQYF. The chain carries TRBV6-5 and TRBJ2-7; D unclear. This CDR3 is 11 amino acids long. V lost 3 bases and J lost 4, with 4 bases in between. Looked up from germline, CDR1 is MNHEY and CDR2 is SVGAGI.

This clonotype was picked up a small number of times. This chain connects TRBV6-2 or TRBV6-3 to TRBJ2-3, with 8 bases matching TRBD2. The CDR3 spans 20 residues. V was pared by 0 bases and J by 0 bases, with 14 bases of the junction left unmatched. The germline V gene has CDR1 MNHEY and CDR2 SVGEGT. CDR3 in amino acids: CASSYSKHITGTSSTDTQYF. In nucleotides, the CDR3 is TGTGCCAGCAGTTACTCTAAACATATAACCGGGACTAGTAGCACAGATACGCAGTATTTT.

This sequence joins TRBV12-3 or TRBV12-4 and TRBJ2-5, with a tentative D call TRBD1 (6 bases). Trimming shortened V by 5 bases and J by 5 bases, and 15 bases separated the two germline ends. The CDR3 runs 14 residues. This CDR3 is CASSGAGAGETQYF. CDR3 coding DNA: TGTGCCAGCAGTGGTGCAGGGGCAGGGGAGACCCAGTACTTC.

Only a few counts were recorded for this clonotype. The chain joins TRBV10-3 to TRBJ2-5; TRBD2 matches 11 bases. The germline CDR1 and CDR2 sequences are ENHRY and SYGVKD. V was clipped by 10 bases and J by 2 bases; unmatched bases: 3. CDR3 length equals 13 residues. The CDR3 nucleotides are TGTGCCAGCGGGACTAGCGGACAAGAGACCCAGTACTTC. Residues: CASGTSGQETQYF.

Relative to its sample, this clonotype is medium-sized. This rearrangement joins TRBV28 to TRBJ2-6; 9 bases match TRBD1. Germline values: CDR1 MDHEN, CDR2 SYDVKM. The V segment lost 5 bases and the J segment 1 base; nucleotides outside the gene matches: 3. The CDR3 is 16 residues long. The CDR3 loop is CASSTGGASGANVLTF. The DNA for the CDR3 is TGTGCCAGCAGTACAGGGGGCGCGTCTGGGGCCAACGTCCTGACTTTC. Full variable domain (remainder filled in from reference TRBV28 and TRBJ2-6): DVKVTQSSRYLVKRTGEKVFLECVQDMDHENMFWYRQDPGLGLRLIYFSYDVKMKEKGDIPEGYSVSREKKERFSLILESASTNQTSMYLCASSTGGASGANVLTFGAGSRLTVL.

The rearrangement joins TRBV20-1 to TRBJ2-5; D uncertain. The CDR3 length is 15 residues. The ends were cut back, 0 bases at V and 1 base at J, with 12 bases in the middle. Germline values: CDR1 DFQATT, CDR2 SNEGSKA (reference sequence). The DNA for the CDR3 is TGCAGTGCTAGAGACGGGTCAGCCTTCCAAGAGACCCAGTACTTC. Encoded protein: CSARDGSAFQETQYF.

Only a few counts were recorded for this clonotype. The V call is TRBV10-3, the J call TRBJ1-2, with TRBD1 identical over 7 bases. The V segment lost 6 bases and the J segment 5 bases; nucleotides outside the gene matches: 12. Germline CDR1 reads ENHRY; CDR2 reads SYGVKD. The CDR3 is 15 residues long. The CDR3 nucleotides are TGTGCCATCAGCACCATGACCGGGACAGCGTATGGCTACACCTTC. This codes for CAISTMTGTAYGYTF.

This chain connects TRBV15 to TRBJ2-2; TRBD1 matches at 7 bases. This CDR3 region has 15 residues. The junction had 2 bases not matched to a gene; V was cut back by 0 bases and J by 4 bases. Per the germline V gene, CDR1 is LNHNV and CDR2 is YYDKDF (reference sequence). CDR3: CATSRDRGTTGELFF. The DNA for the CDR3 is TGTGCCACCAGCAGAGACAGGGGGACCACCGGGGAGCTGTTTTTT.

This clonotype was seen a handful of times. The chain recombines TRBV29-1 with TRBJ2-1; 9 bases are a match to TRBD2. Germline V gene data show CDR1 as SQVTM and CDR2 as ANQGSEA. Germline trimming cut 5 bases from V and 0 bases from J; bases unmatched to any gene: 5. The CDR3 is 15 amino acids. Written as DNA, the CDR3 is TGCAGCGTTTCCAGCGGGGGGAGCTCCTACAATGAGCAGTTCTTC. Protein product: CSVSSGGSSYNEQFF.

The chain is built from TRBV10-3 and TRBJ1-1, with 8 positions matching TRBD1. V gave up 3 bases and J gave up 7 bases; unmatched junction bases: 4. CDR1 is ENHRY and CDR2 is SYGVKD in the germline V gene. The CDR3 loop spans 13 amino acids. The chain's CDR3 is CAISDGQGREAFF. For the CDR3, the DNA is TGTGCCATCAGTGACGGACAGGGACGTGAAGCTTTCTTT.

Only a few counts were recorded for this clonotype. The V and J genes are TRBV30 and TRBJ1-3, with D unresolved. The CDR3 has 13 amino acids. Germline V CDR1 and CDR2: GTSNPN, SVGIG (reference sequence). V was shortened by 8 bases and J by 1 base, with 12 bases between the two germline ends. This chain's CDR3 is CAGTRGSGNTIYF. DNA for the CDR3: TGTGCCGGAACCCGAGGTTCTGGAAACACCATATATTTT.

This clonotype was recorded many times. The chain has TRBV5-6 and TRBJ2-7; 10 positions agree with TRBD1. The CDR3 has 15 residues. The germline gives CDR1 SGHDT, CDR2 YYEEEE. V shed 4 bases and J 7 bases; nucleotides not matched to a gene: 11. CDR3 protein: CASSPDGTGDWEQYF. The CDR3 DNA is TGTGCCAGCAGCCCGGACGGGACAGGGGATTGGGAGCAGTACTTC.

The chain combines TRBV12-3 or TRBV12-4 with TRBJ2-5; D ambiguous. V was clipped by 0 bases and J by 0 bases, with 8 bases between them. CDR3 size: 15 residues. The CDR3 region has the DNA TGTGCCAGCAGTTTAGCGCTGCGGCACCAAGAGACCCAGTACTTC. Residues: CASSLALRHQETQYF.